One sample yielded the 30 T cell receptor beta chains listed below, sequenced in a study of blood T cell repertoires in COVID-19. Sequencing was performed with immunoSEQ multiplex PCR; in TCRdb, only in-frame clones are kept and a portion is missing. The data contain hundreds of thousands of clones, about four fifths of them singletons. Source material: peripheral blood. All receptors derive from a woman aged 80 or over with COVID-19, enrolled during active disease.

The chain links TRBV5-4 to TRBJ2-5, with 7 bases lining up with TRBD1. CDR1 is SGHNT and CDR2 is YYREEE in the germline V gene (reference sequence). With 4 bases clipped from V and 4 bases from J, the junction kept 7 bases outside the gene matches. The CDR3 is 14 residues long. CDR3 nucleotides: TGTGCCAGCAGCCAAAAAGGGGGCCGAGAGACCCAGTACTTC. It specifies CASSQKGGRETQYF. Full variable domain (missing parts from reference TRBV5-4 and TRBJ2-5): ETGVTQSPTHLIKTRGQQVTLRCSSQSGHNTVSWYQQALGQGPQFIFQYYREEENGRGNFPPRFSGLQFPNYSSELNVNALELDDSALYLCASSQKGGRETQYFGPGTRLLVL.

This chain uses TRBV21-1 with TRBJ2-7; the table's D call of TRBD1 was not tested on the DNA. TRBV21-1 is reported as a pseudogene. This CDR3 is built from 19 residues. This CDR3 reads CASSKSPDRAPFTTYEQYF. The CDR3 DNA follows: TGTGCCAGCAGCAAAAGTCCGGACAGGGCTCCTTTCACCACCTACGAGCAGTACTTC.

The J gene is TRBJ2-2, the V gene TRBV29-1; D may be TRBD2 (6 bases). Trimming cost V 0 bases and J 6 bases, with 20 bases left between them. Germline CDR1 and CDR2: SQVTM and ANQGSEA. The CDR3 loop spans 17 amino acids. The CDR3 region has the DNA TGCAGCGTTGAAGACTCGGGACTTGTGGTTGGTGCCGGGGAGCTGTTTTTT. Amino acid sequence: CSVEDSGLVVGAGELFF.

This chain links TRBV12-5 with TRBJ1-3, with 8 nucleotides matching TRBD1. The CDR3 is made up of 19 amino acids. V was clipped by 0 bases and J by 3 bases; unmatched bases: 13. From germline, CDR1 is LGHNT and CDR2 FRNRAP. CDR3 protein: CASGLVLPAGGTSGNTIYF. Written as DNA, the CDR3 is TGTGCTAGTGGTTTGGTACTTCCGGCAGGGGGCACGAGTGGAAACACCATATATTTT.

The chain employs TRBV18 and TRBJ2-1; 15 bases align to TRBD2. This CDR3 has 16 residues. The germline V gene encodes CDR1 KGHSH and CDR2 LQKENI. J lost 15 bases, V lost 4 bases, and 13 bases had no gene match. This CDR3 is CASSLSGLAGGVSGFF. The CDR3 DNA sequence: TGTGCCAGCTCACTCTCGGGACTAGCGGGGGGCGTGTCCGGGTTCTTC.

The chain employs TRBV5-1 and TRBJ2-6; tentatively, D is TRBD1 (6 bases). The germline CDR1 and CDR2 sequences are SGHRS and YFSETQ. The CDR3 extends over 17 amino acids. V was trimmed by 2 bases and J by 0 bases, leaving 12 bases between them. The CDR3 region has the DNA TGCGCCAGCAGCTTTACAGCCAGGGGCTCTGGGGCCAACGTCCTGACTTTC. This encodes CASSFTARGSGANVLTF.

Written as DNA, the CDR3 is TGCAGTGCAACCCCGGGGTACGAGCAGTACTTC. It yields the protein CSATPGYEQYF. The gene calls are TRBV20-1 and TRBJ2-7, with a weak D call TRBD2 (5 bases). CDR3 size: 11 residues. Trimming took off 6 bases at V and 4 bases at J, with 10 bases between the two ends. In germline, CDR1 is DFQATT, CDR2 SNEGSKA (reference sequence).

This clone has just one count. CDR3 DNA: TGTGCCAGCAGTGCTAGCGGGGCTTCCTACAATGAGCAGTTCTTC. It specifies CASSASGASYNEQFF. The V gene is TRBV6-4, the J gene TRBJ2-1; 9 bases map to TRBD2. This CDR3 region has 15 residues. Germline assignment: CDR1 MRHNA and CDR2 SNTAGT. The ends lost 4 bases at V and 1 base at J; junction bases unmatched: 2.

The V gene is TRBV5-3, the J gene TRBJ1-2; 8 nucleotides match TRBD1. TRBV5-3 is classed as an ORF, of uncertain function. The CDR3 runs 16 residues. V gave up 6 bases and J gave up 9 bases; unmatched junction bases: 19. The CDR3 reads CARILLQGAGDGRYTF. For the CDR3, the DNA is TGTGCCAGAATCCTCCTCCAGGGGGCAGGCGACGGGCGCTACACCTTC.

This chain uses TRBV24-1 with TRBJ2-1; maybe TRBD1 (7 bases). Deletions cut 4 bases from V and 7 bases from J, with 28 bases between. Germline V gene data show CDR1 as KGHDR and CDR2 as SFDVKD. The CDR3 covers 19 residues. The CDR3: CATSERGGGGKGAWNEQFF. DNA for the CDR3: TGTGCCACCAGTGAGAGGGGAGGAGGCGGGAAGGGGGCTTGGAATGAGCAGTTCTTC.

The genes are TRBV4-3 and TRBJ2-1, with D tentatively TRBD1 (5 bases). The V end lost 0 bases, the J end lost 7 bases, and 16 bases lay between the germline ends. This CDR3 contains 16 residues. Germline V gene sequence: CDR1 LGHNA, CDR2 YSLEER. CDR3 protein: CASSQERERGWNEQFF. The DNA of the CDR3 is TGCGCCAGCAGCCAAGAAAGAGAAAGGGGTTGGAATGAGCAGTTCTTC.

The chain uses TRBV12-5 and TRBJ2-3; possible D gene TRBD1, 6 bases. There are 14 residues in the CDR3. V was clipped by 5 bases and J by 2 bases, with 11 bases between them. Germline-derived CDR1 and CDR2 are LGHNT and FRNRAP. The CDR3: CASGQGLDTDTQYF. The CDR3 DNA is TGTGCTAGTGGTCAGGGGCTAGACACAGATACGCAGTATTTT. The full variable domain, in which reference TRBV12-5 and TRBJ2-3 provide the parts outside the CDR3, is DARVTQTPRHKVTEMGQEVTMRCQPILGHNTVFWYRQTMMQGLELLAYFRNRAPLDDSGMPKDRFSAEMPDATLATLKIQPSEPRDSAVYFCASGQGLDTDTQYFGPGTRLTVL.

The chain combines TRBV4-3 with TRBJ2-3, with TRBD2 matching over 14 bases. The CDR3 length is 19 residues. Germline V gives CDR1 LGHNA, CDR2 YSLEER. J was trimmed by 3 bases and V by 0 bases; bases with no gene match: 8. CDR3 amino acids: CASSQDMTSGRAGTDTQYF. The CDR3 DNA is TGCGCCAGCAGCCAAGATATGACTAGCGGGAGGGCCGGGACAGATACGCAGTATTTT.

This clone was counted between two and nine times. The V gene is TRBV7-2, the J gene TRBJ2-7; D unclear. The CDR3 covers 14 residues. CDR1 SGHTA and CDR2 FQGNSA come from the germline V gene. Trimming removed 1 base at V and 0 bases at J, with 7 bases between. The CDR3 here is CASSLGASSYEQYF. CDR3 bases: TGTGCCAGCAGCTTAGGGGCGAGCTCCTACGAGCAGTACTTC.

The chain is built from TRBV5-1 and TRBJ1-2; D unresolved. The CDR3 is 16 amino acids. CDR1 and CDR2 from the germline V gene are SGHRS and YFSETQ. The germline V and J ends were trimmed by 7 bases and 1 base, with 20 bases remaining between them. CDR3 amino acids: CASGFREKAFNYGYTF. The CDR3 coding sequence is TGCGCCAGCGGATTCCGGGAGAAAGCTTTTAACTATGGCTACACCTTC.

The V call is TRBV7-8, the J call TRBJ1-5; the match to TRBD1 covers 7 bases. CDR3 size: 13 residues. V trimming: 1 base; J trimming: 7 bases; junction bases outside the gene matches: 1. Germline lookup yields CDR1 SGHVS and CDR2 FQNEAQ. CDR3 sequence: CASSLGRGQPQHF. In DNA, the CDR3 is TGTGCCAGCAGCTTAGGCAGGGGGCAGCCCCAGCATTTT.

The genes are TRBV19 and TRBJ1-2; no clear D. V was cut by 5 bases and J by 4 bases, with 11 bases left in between. The length of the CDR3 is 13 residues. Germline CDR1 and CDR2: LNHDA and SQIVND (reference sequence). The CDR3, as DNA: TGTGCCAGTAGTCAGATTGATGCCTATGGCTACACCTTC. It translates to CASSQIDAYGYTF.

The chain carries TRBV7-8 and TRBJ1-3; tentative D call: TRBD1 (5 bases). The length of the CDR3 is 16 residues. The V gene lost 6 bases and the J gene lost 3 bases, with 18 bases spanning the gap. Germline-derived CDR1 and CDR2 are SGHVS and FQNEAQ. In nucleotides, the CDR3 is TGTGCCAGCAGTCCCTACGGGTCAGGGTATGGAAACACCATATATTTT. This gives the protein CASSPYGSGYGNTIYF.

As regards this clone: The sample has other DNA sequences that encode this CDR3 too. The chain recombines TRBV7-3 with TRBJ1-1; no reliable D call. Trimming removed 5 bases from V and 1 base from J, with 8 bases in between. CDR1 and CDR2 from the germline V gene are SGHTA and FQGTGA. This CDR3 region has 13 residues. The CDR3 is CASSAQENTEAFF. The CDR3 coding sequence is TGTGCCAGCAGCGCGCAGGAGAACACTGAAGCTTTCTTT.

This clone was seen just once. This rearrangement joins TRBV6-2 or TRBV6-3 to TRBJ2-7; 8 bases fit TRBD1. Losses at the gene ends were 5 bases for V and 0 bases for J; bases not matched to a gene: 6. There are 15 residues in the CDR3. From germline, CDR1 is MNHEY and CDR2 SVGEGT. The CDR3 DNA follows: TGTGCCAGCAGTGCCGGACAGGGTAGCTCCTACGAGCAGTACTTC. Protein sequence: CASSAGQGSSYEQYF.

V is TRBV4-1 and J is TRBJ1-6; D is possibly TRBD1 (5 bases). The CDR3 is 21 amino acids. The germline V gene encodes CDR1 MGHRA and CDR2 YSYEKL. V lost 0 bases and J 0 bases, leaving 21 bases between the germline ends. The CDR3 nucleotides read TGCGCCAGCAGCCAAGAGGGGCCGGGCCACAGCCGGCGCTCCTATAATTCACCCCTCCACTTT. Protein: CASSQEGPGHSRRSYNSPLHF.

The sample holds a few counts of this clone. This chain connects TRBV7-9 to TRBJ2-1; 8 nucleotides agree with TRBD1. CDR1 and CDR2 from the germline V gene are SEHNR and FQNEAQ (reference sequence). V shed 0 bases, J shed 7 bases, and the junction held 8 bases outside the gene matches. This CDR3 has 16 residues. The CDR3 region has the DNA TGTGCCAGCAGCTTAGCCCGACAGGGGAGTTGGAATGAGCAGTTCTTC. Translation: CASSLARQGSWNEQFF.

Comments on this clone: The junction and the germline gene differ at one end; a read error may be behind it. V usage is TRBV2 and J usage is TRBJ2-7, with unresolved D. The germline gives CDR1 SNHLY, CDR2 FYNNEI. This CDR3 has 12 amino acids. CDR3 bases: TGTGCCAGCGGTGAAGTCAGATCCGAGCAGTACTTC. Encoded protein: CASGEVRSEQYF.

The chain uses TRBV12-3 or TRBV12-4 and TRBJ2-7; D is unresolved. V was shortened by 3 bases and J by 6 bases, with 12 bases between the two germline ends. The CDR3 has 13 amino acids. The CDR3, as DNA: TGTGCCAGCAGTTTTGGCCATACCGCCGAGCAGTACTTC. Translation gives CASSFGHTAEQYF.

This clone was recorded only once. The J gene is TRBJ2-2, the V gene TRBV7-8; D not resolved. CDR3 length: 13 residues. The germline gives CDR1 SGHVS, CDR2 FQNEAQ. V was clipped by 4 bases and J by 9 bases, with 12 bases between them. DNA of the CDR3: TGTGCCAGCAGCTCCTTCCGTAGCCGGGAGCTGTTTTTT. The encoded protein is CASSSFRSRELFF.

The DNA for the CDR3 is TGTGCCAGCAGTCTTGGACAGGGGGCCGGGCAGTTCTTC. It specifies CASSLGQGAGQFF. This chain uses TRBV27 with TRBJ2-1; 11 bases match TRBD1. From germline, CDR1 is MNHEY and CDR2 SMNVEV (reference sequence). There are 13 residues in the CDR3. The V gene end was trimmed by 5 bases and the J gene end by 12 bases; junction bases not matched to a gene: 6.

This clone was seen only a few times. The chain has TRBV29-1 and TRBJ1-1; the match to TRBD1 covers 7 bases. The junction had 9 bases not matched to a gene; V was cut back by 4 bases and J by 7 bases. CDR3 length equals 13 residues. Germline V lookup: CDR1 SQVTM, CDR2 ANQGSEA. The chain's CDR3 is CSVVYRQGGEAFF. CDR3 nucleotides: TGCAGCGTTGTGTATCGACAGGGTGGTGAAGCTTTCTTT.

This clone was counted a single time. This sequence joins TRBV21-1 and TRBJ1-5. TRBV21-1 is noted as a pseudogene. This CDR3 is 16 amino acids long. The CDR3 loop is CASSKAPRGGMMPQHF. The CDR3 DNA reads TGTGCCAGCAGCAAAGCCCCCCGGGGAGGGATGATGCCCCAGCATTTT.

The chain uses TRBV7-9 and TRBJ1-6; D gene uncertain. Germline-derived CDR1 and CDR2 are SEHNR and FQNEAQ (reference sequence). This CDR3 is built from 14 residues. Trimming took 11 bases from V and 10 from J, leaving 21 bases between them. The CDR3 nucleotides read TGTGCCTGGAAGCCTGGGATAGGGAGGTCACCCCTCCACTTT. Translated: CAWKPGIGRSPLHF.

The chain combines TRBV7-9 with TRBJ1-3, with D possibly TRBD1 on 6 matching bases. Germline CDR1 is SEHNR and CDR2 is FQNEAQ (reference sequence). V was trimmed by 5 bases and J by 0 bases, leaving 14 bases between them. The CDR3 has 16 amino acids. In nucleotides, the CDR3 is TGTGCCAGCAGCGCAGGGACATTTTTCTCTGGAAACACCATATATTTT. It is translated as CASSAGTFFSGNTIYF.